One T cell receptor (beta chain) is described in this entry. In this sample, this clone turned up a few times. No antigen is known for it. Per-base quality was not reported, and no clone a single base away is much larger than it. The data originate from a study of blood T cell repertoires in COVID-19 (dated by TCRdb to 2020 to 2021). Notes on the research overall: Collaborator samples came from the United States, Italy and Spain and covered acute and convalescent phases of COVID-19. The prospective study material was composed of cDNA or gDNA derived from T cells, B-cell-depleted T cells, or PBMCs. Deeply sampled blood TCRbeta repertoires from subjects exposed to, actively infected with, or recovered from COVID-19 were included in the dataset. The repertoires were released in a freely available public database intended as a resource for research on the immune response to SARS-CoV-2. Samples were obtained from the ongoing ImmuneRACE study (first 160 participants) and from 1,200 or so subjects provided by 6 global collaborators. A de-identified subject ID, COVID-19 status, age in years and sex were almost always included in the sample metadata. Where available, HLA class I and class II types were obtained from metadata supplied by the sample provider rather than from assay-based typing.

The collaborating institutions used their own protocols to collect whole blood in K2EDTA tubes. For TCRbeta analysis, collaborators shipped samples in one of three forms: frozen whole blood, isolated PBMCs, or DNA extracted from either of those sample types. TCRbeta CDR3 regions were amplified from genomic DNA by means of the immunoSEQ Assay, a bias-controlled multiplex PCR. From the authors' description of their analysis: Within the assay, amplification of reference gene primers was used to estimate how many nucleated cells each sample contained. To quantify the absolute abundance of each unique TCRbeta CDR3 rearrangement, sequence reads were collapsed and filtered. For each sample, productive Simpson clonality was calculated as the square root of Simpson's diversity index across productive rearrangements. This immuneACCESS table, as held by TCRdb, lists in-frame sequences with V and J called but not all clones. Of the missing ones, under half trace to an unresolved V gene in checked studies; the others have no known cause. V, J and clone size are those of that table, while D and trimming were read from the DNA. This sample comprises 350,000 to 450,000 clones, around nine tenths of them detected only once. The ten largest clones take up around 3% of the sample.

General conclusions and limits of the study: The quantity of clinical and demographic metadata differed by source and by participant and was supplied without curation.

The TCR was taken from a human donor in a cohort sampled during active COVID-19. Sample: peripheral blood.

The base sequence is TGTGCCAGCAGCTTCGGGGGACAGGTCTATGGCTACACCTTC. Its translation reads: CASSFGGQVYGYTF. Rearrangement joined TRBV5-4 to TRBJ1-2, and 8 bases in between align with TRBD1. The germline V gene (reference sequence) yields SGHNT for CDR1 and YYREEE for CDR2. Measured from the cysteine to the phenylalanine, the CDR3 is 14 residues long. Only CDR3 DNA remains: 42 bases, in frame from the first base. V has 2 bases trimmed and J has 4 bases trimmed; junction bases matching no gene number 4.